The 24 T cell receptor beta chains below were found in one sample sequenced in a study of T cell responses to AZD1222 COVID-19 vaccine. Produced via immunoSEQ multiplex PCR; TCRdb's table is partial and in-frame only. In the table there are 150,000 or so clones, 75% to 90% of which are singletons. This sample comprised peripheral blood, obtained on day 0 of AZD1222 vaccination. The receptors were sampled from an adult in good health.

The chain is built from TRBV7-2 and TRBJ2-5; D gene ambiguous. This CDR3 comprises 16 residues. Germline V gene sequence: CDR1 SGHTA, CDR2 FQGNSA. The V gene lost 7 bases and the J gene lost 1 base, with 19 bases spanning the gap. CDR3 sequence (DNA): TGTGCCAGCAAGATTCAGGTCGGGCGGATCCAAGAGACCCAGTACTTC. As protein: CASKIQVGRIQETQYF. Complete variable domain (other parts from reference TRBV7-2 and TRBJ2-5): GAGVSQSPSNKVTEKGKDVELRCDPISGHTALYWYRQSLGQGLEFLIYFQGNSAPDKSGLPSDRFSAERTGGSVSTLTIQRTQQEDSAVYLCASKIQVGRIQETQYFGPGTRLLVL.

The chain links TRBV6-1 to TRBJ2-3; 9 positions match TRBD2. The CDR3 totals 16 residues. The junction had 4 bases not matched to a gene; V was cut back by 3 bases and J by 0 bases. The V gene's germline CDR1 is MNHNS and CDR2 SASEGT. CDR3 in DNA: TGTGCCAGCAGTGATCTAGCGGGGTCTAGCACAGATACGCAGTATTTT. It yields the protein CASSDLAGSSTDTQYF.

V gene TRBV28 combines with J gene TRBJ1-2, with 7 nucleotides matching TRBD1. V dropped 4 bases and J dropped 4; count of bases not matched to a gene: 3. The CDR3 totals 13 residues. Per the germline V gene, CDR1 is MDHEN and CDR2 is SYDVKM. The CDR3 coding sequence is TGTGCCAGCAGTTCAGGACAGGTCTATGGCTACACCTTC. Amino acid sequence: CASSSGQVYGYTF.

The chain recombines TRBV2 with TRBJ2-7; the match to TRBD1 covers 7 bases. The CDR3 spans 12 residues. Germline V lookup: CDR1 SNHLY, CDR2 FYNNEI. V shed 9 bases and J 3 bases; nucleotides not matched to a gene: 5. This chain's CDR3 is CASETGDYEQYF. The CDR3 nucleotides are TGTGCCAGTGAAACAGGGGACTACGAGCAGTACTTC.

The V and J genes are TRBV3-1 (or the pseudogene TRBV3-2) and TRBJ1-1, with a weak D call TRBD1 (5 bases). Germline values: CDR1 LGHDT, CDR2 YNNKEL (reference sequence). The CDR3 runs to 14 residues. V shed 1 base and J shed 3 bases, with 9 bases lying between them. CDR3 in DNA: TGTGCCAGCAGCCAAGCAGGGTGGGACACTGAAGCTTTCTTT. This encodes CASSQAGWDTEAFF.

Only a few counts were recorded for this clone. J is TRBJ1-6 and V is TRBV28; D gene uncertain. The CDR3 loop spans 15 amino acids. V lost 7 bases to trimming and J lost 0 bases, with 10 bases between them. Germline loops: CDR1 MDHEN, CDR2 SYDVKM. The CDR3 is CASTLPSSYNSPLHF. The CDR3 region has the DNA TGTGCCAGCACCCTCCCTAGCTCCTATAATTCACCCCTCCACTTT.

The chain has TRBV15 and TRBJ1-4; D unresolved. Trimming took off 3 bases at V and 5 bases at J, with 7 bases between the two ends. The CDR3 is made up of 13 amino acids. From germline, CDR1 is LNHNV and CDR2 YYDKDF (reference sequence). The CDR3 reads CATSSTENEKLFF. CDR3 DNA: TGTGCCACCAGCAGTACAGAGAATGAAAAACTGTTTTTT.

This rearrangement joins TRBV12-3 or TRBV12-4 to TRBJ1-1; D not resolved. The CDR3 is made up of 11 amino acids. Trimming left V 8 bases short and J 7 bases short, with 11 bases between. The CDR3 region is CASRRTDEAFF. CDR3 DNA sequence: TGTGCCAGCCGACGGACCGATGAAGCTTTCTTT.

This clone was seen just once. The CDR3 region is CASSLASGSYEQYF. CDR3 nucleotides: TGTGCCAGCAGCTTAGCTAGCGGGAGCTACGAGCAGTACTTC. The rearrangement links TRBV13 to TRBJ2-7; the match to TRBD2 covers 10 bases. V gave up 1 base and J gave up 3 bases; unmatched junction bases: 0. This CDR3 contains 14 residues. Per the germline V gene, CDR1 is PRHDT and CDR2 is FYEKMQ (reference sequence).

This chain links TRBV6-5 with TRBJ1-1; a weak D match, TRBD1 (5 bases). V lost 4 bases and J 3 bases, leaving 9 bases between the germline ends. The CDR3 contains 13 residues. CDR1 and CDR2 from the germline V gene are MNHEY and SVGAGI. For the CDR3, the DNA is TGTGCCAGCAGTTGGGGCCGGGACACTGAAGCTTTCTTT. This codes for CASSWGRDTEAFF.

This clone was counted only a few times. DNA of the CDR3: TGTGCCAGCAGCGTAGAAGCTGGTTCTATCTCTGGAAACACCATATATTTT. Amino acid sequence: CASSVEAGSISGNTIYF. The rearrangement joins TRBV9 to TRBJ1-3; D remains unclear. CDR1 and CDR2 (germline): SGDLS, YYNGEE. The V gene lost 0 bases and the J gene lost 0 bases, with 13 bases spanning the gap. The CDR3 consists of 17 residues.

The genes are TRBV5-1 and TRBJ1-6, with 7 bases aligning to TRBD1. The CDR3 runs 13 residues. J lost 14 bases, V lost 4 bases, and 9 bases had no gene match. CDR1 is SGHRS and CDR2 is YFSETQ in the germline V gene. CDR3 amino acids: CASSRDRESALHF. As DNA, the CDR3 is TGCGCCAGCAGCCGGGACAGAGAATCAGCCCTCCACTTT.

The chain joins TRBV6-4 to TRBJ2-1, with D possibly matching TRBD2 (5 bases). The CDR3 runs to 16 residues. The germline gives CDR1 MRHNA, CDR2 SNTAGT. Trimming removed 0 bases from V and 0 bases from J, with 9 bases in between. Here the CDR3 DNA reads TGTGCCAGCAGTGACTCGGGGAGAGGCTCCTACAATGAGCAGTTCTTC. Protein sequence: CASSDSGRGSYNEQFF.

CDR3 region: CASSPPLGVGQPQHF. CDR3 coding DNA: TGTGCCAGCTCACCACCATTGGGGGTTGGTCAGCCCCAGCATTTT. This chain links TRBV18 with TRBJ1-5, with D tentatively TRBD1 (5 bases). The ends were cut back, 0 bases at V and 6 bases at J, with 12 bases in the middle. The CDR3 is 15 residues long. Looked up from germline, CDR1 is KGHSH and CDR2 is LQKENI.

The chain uses TRBV5-1 and TRBJ2-2, with TRBD2 as a possible D gene (6 bases). The germline CDR1 and CDR2 sequences are SGHRS and YFSETQ. The CDR3 consists of 14 residues. The germline V and J ends were trimmed by 2 bases and 5 bases, with 10 bases remaining between them. DNA of the CDR3: TGCGCCAGCAGCTTAAAGGCGGGAACCGGGGAGCTGTTTTTT. Translated, it gives CASSLKAGTGELFF.

This chain uses TRBV28 with TRBJ2-5; possibly TRBD2 for D (6 bases). Germline CDR1 reads MDHEN; CDR2 reads SYDVKM. The CDR3 totals 15 residues. The V gene lost 3 bases and the J gene lost 1 base, with 12 bases spanning the gap. The DNA for the CDR3 is TGTGCCAGCAGTTTGGTAGCGGAGACCCAAGAGACCCAGTACTTC. Translation: CASSLVAETQETQYF.

There are a few counts of this clone. The chain has TRBV5-1 and TRBJ2-7, with a tentative D call TRBD2 (5 bases). Germline CDR1 SGHRS, CDR2 YFSETQ. V was pared by 0 bases and J by 0 bases, with 13 bases between. The CDR3 is 16 residues long. The CDR3 loop is CASSLAGGLSSYEQYF. The CDR3 nucleotides are TGCGCCAGCAGCTTGGCCGGCGGGTTAAGCTCCTACGAGCAGTACTTC.

The rearrangement links TRBV9 to TRBJ2-7; the D is unclear. The ends were cut back, 0 bases at V and 0 bases at J, with 7 bases in the middle. Germline V CDR1 and CDR2: SGDLS, YYNGEE. The CDR3 length is 14 residues. The CDR3 is CASSVGASSYEQYF. For the CDR3, the DNA is TGTGCCAGCAGCGTAGGGGCGAGCTCCTACGAGCAGTACTTC.

This chain links TRBV6-5 with TRBJ1-2; D not resolved. Germline CDR1 reads MNHEY; CDR2 reads SVGAGI. This CDR3 is built from 14 residues. The V end lost 2 bases, the J end lost 0 bases, and 7 bases lay between the germline ends. The CDR3 nucleotides read TGTGCCAGCAGTTACGGCGGTACTAACTATGGCTACACCTTC. It codes for CASSYGGTNYGYTF.

The rearrangement uses TRBV5-1 and TRBJ1-4, with D possibly TRBD1 on 5 matching bases. The CDR3 contains 14 residues. Trimming took 1 base from V and 4 from J, leaving 8 bases between them. From germline, CDR1 is SGHRS and CDR2 YFSETQ. The CDR3 bases are TGCGCCAGCAGCTTGACAGGATTTAATGAAAAACTGTTTTTT. This translates into CASSLTGFNEKLFF.

The V call is TRBV25-1, the J call TRBJ2-3; TRBD2 matches 9 bases. Losses at the gene ends were 3 bases for V and 1 base for J; bases not matched to a gene: 8. This CDR3 region has 17 residues. Germline V lookup: CDR1 MGHDK, CDR2 SYGVNS. For the CDR3, the DNA is TGTGCCAGCAGTGAGGTAACTAGCGGGTGGGGCACAGATACGCAGTATTTT. This translates into CASSEVTSGWGTDTQYF.

A few counts support this clone. V usage is TRBV9 and J usage is TRBJ2-7; 11 bases fit TRBD2. The CDR3 spans 15 residues. The V segment lost 0 bases and the J segment 4 bases; nucleotides outside the gene matches: 3. Germline CDR1 reads SGDLS; CDR2 reads YYNGEE. CDR3 coding DNA: TGTGCCAGCAGCGTAGCCGGGACTAGCGGTTACGAGCAGTACTTC. Its protein product is CASSVAGTSGYEQYF.

This chain connects TRBV15 to TRBJ2-3, with D unclear. Trimming left V 1 base short and J 6 bases short, with 5 bases between. Per the germline V gene, CDR1 is LNHNV and CDR2 is YYDKDF (reference sequence). This CDR3 spans 12 amino acids. The CDR3 loop is CATSRVRDTQYF. CDR3 nucleotides: TGTGCCACCAGCAGAGTGCGGGATACGCAGTATTTT. Looking up the rest from reference TRBV15 and TRBJ2-3 gives the full variable domain: DAMVIQNPRYQVTQFGKPVTLSCSQTLNHNVMYWYQQKSSQAPKLLFHYYDKDFNNEADTPDNFQSRRPNTSFCFLDIRSPGLGDTAMYLCATSRVRDTQYFGPGTRLTVL.

The chain combines TRBV30 with TRBJ1-4; D may be TRBD1 (5 bases). CDR1 is GTSNPN, CDR2 SVGIG, per germline (reference sequence). V lost 5 bases to trimming and J lost 7 bases, with 14 bases between them. This CDR3 is built from 13 residues. CDR3 sequence (DNA): TGTGCCTGGGAGACTCAGGGAGGTGAAAAACTGTTTTTT. Encoded protein: CAWETQGGEKLFF.